The next 2 T cell receptor beta chains were all read from a single sample in a study of blood T cell repertoires in COVID-19. Libraries were prepared by immunoSEQ multiplex PCR; TCRdb keeps only in-frame clonotypes and omits some of them. The sample holds 150,000 to 200,000 clones; approximately 92% are singletons and the top ten take approximately 0.56%. The specimen sequenced was peripheral blood. Source of these receptors: a man aged 45-60 years with acute or convalescent COVID-19.

V and J are TRBV18 and TRBJ1-6, with D perhaps TRBD1 (6 bases). This CDR3 spans 17 amino acids. Trimming left V 3 bases short and J 4 bases short, with 16 bases between. Germline-derived CDR1 and CDR2 are KGHSH and LQKENI. CDR3 amino acids: CASSPPREGGYNSPLHF. The CDR3 nucleotides are TGTGCCAGCTCACCGCCCCGAGAAGGGGGTTATAATTCACCCCTCCACTTT. The whole variable domain, filled in from reference TRBV18 and TRBJ1-6, reads NAGVMQNPRHLVRRRGQEARLRCSPMKGHSHVYWYRQLPEEGLKFMVYLQKENIIDESGMPKERFSAEFPKEGPSILRIQQVVRGDSAAYFCASSPPREGGYNSPLHFGNGTRLTVT.

This sequence joins TRBV27 and TRBJ2-1; 9 positions agree with TRBD2. The CDR3 length is 18 residues. After removal of 8 bases from V and 5 bases from J, the junction contained 19 bases not matched to a gene. Germline CDR1 MNHEY, CDR2 SMNVEV (reference sequence). In DNA form, the CDR3 reads TGTGCCAGCGCTAGGTTGCTCTCTGCGGCTAGCGGGAACAATGAGCAGTTCTTC. Translated: CASARLLSAASGNNEQFF.